A single sample is the source of the 23 T cell receptor beta chains below, sequenced in a study of identical twins. TCRdb used MiXCR to reprocess the 5' RACE reads, holding one entry per CDR3 protein. The sample contains about 190,000 distinct CDR3 sequences, roughly 15% of which appear only once. The same data also contributed to another study, on T cells expressing NK-cell markers.

The sequenced material came from CD8+ T cells sorted from blood. The receptors here all came from a woman younger than 35 in good health.

The chain joins TRBV27 to TRBJ2-2; tentatively, D is TRBD1 or TRBD2 (6 bases each). V gave up 7 bases and J gave up 0 bases, with 15 bases separating them. The CDR3 totals 16 residues. CDR1 is MNHEY and CDR2 is SMNVEV in the germline V gene (reference sequence). CDR3 residues: CASTLLGGPNTGELFF. DNA of the CDR3: TGTGCCAGCACCCTTCTGGGGGGCCCGAACACCGGGGAGCTGTTTTTT.

This sequence joins TRBV3-1 and TRBJ2-1; 11 positions agree with TRBD2. The length of the CDR3 is 14 residues. Germline CDR1 is LGHDT and CDR2 is YNNKEL (reference sequence). With V trimmed by 4 bases and J by 8 bases, 4 bases remained unmatched. CDR3 nucleotides: TGTGCCAGCAGCCCGGGACTAGCGGACCATGAGCAGTTCTTC. Amino acids: CASSPGLADHEQFF.

The J gene is TRBJ2-2, the V gene TRBV5-1; 9 positions match TRBD1. From germline, CDR1 is SGHRS and CDR2 YFSETQ. This CDR3 is 14 amino acids long. Trimming took 4 bases from V and 6 from J; bases not matched to a gene: 4. CDR3 DNA: TGCGCCAGCAGCCGGGACAGGGCCCCCGGGGAGCTGTTTTTT. This codes for CASSRDRAPGELFF.

The chain carries TRBV9 and TRBJ2-5; perhaps TRBD2 as D (5 bases). V was trimmed by 4 bases and J by 4 bases, leaving 14 bases between them. The CDR3 runs 14 residues. The V gene's germline CDR1 is SGDLS and CDR2 YYNGEE. DNA for the CDR3: TGTGCCAGCAGCCCTTTCGGCGGAGGAGAGACCCAGTACTTC. This sequence encodes CASSPFGGGETQYF.

The chain employs TRBV9 and TRBJ1-3, with D uncertain. The CDR3 length is 15 residues. Trimming left V 3 bases short and J 4 bases short, with 14 bases between. CDR1 is SGDLS and CDR2 is YYNGEE in the germline V gene. The CDR3 nucleotides read TGTGCCAGCAGCGCTCAGACCCGGGTGGGAAACACCATATATTTT. Translating it yields CASSAQTRVGNTIYF.

This chain joins TRBV7-9 and TRBJ2-1, with a tentative D call TRBD2 (6 bases). This CDR3 region has 16 residues. Trimming left V 5 bases short and J 6 bases short, with 20 bases between. The germline V gene encodes CDR1 SEHNR and CDR2 FQNEAQ (reference sequence). The CDR3 is CASSTQVGGEVNEQFF. The CDR3 DNA sequence: TGTGCCAGCAGCACCCAGGTCGGCGGGGAGGTCAATGAGCAGTTCTTC. The full variable domain, its missing parts supplied by reference TRBV7-9 and TRBJ2-1, is DTGVSQNPRHKITKRGQNVTFRCDPISEHNRLYWYRQTLGQGPEFLTYFQNEAQLEKSRLLSDRFSAERPKGSFSTLEIQRTEQGDSAMYLCASSTQVGGEVNEQFFGPGTRLTVL.

This clonotype was observed a few times. The rearrangement links TRBV5-1 to TRBJ2-7; 7 bases are a match to TRBD2. The CDR3 is 15 residues long. The germline gives CDR1 SGHRS, CDR2 YFSETQ. V lost 1 base and J lost 6; bases outside the gene matches: 10. This chain's CDR3 is CASSLLGGSISEQYF. For the CDR3, the DNA is TGCGCCAGCAGCTTGCTAGGCGGGAGTATCAGCGAGCAGTACTTC.

In its sample, this clonotype was seen a few times. The chain uses TRBV12-3 or TRBV12-4 and TRBJ2-2; D not resolved. Between the trimmed V and J ends, which lost 6 bases and 6 bases, there was a span of 11 bases. CDR3 length: 13 residues. This chain's CDR3 is CASRLSRSGELFF. The CDR3 DNA follows: TGTGCCAGCAGACTGAGTCGCTCCGGGGAGCTGTTTTTT.

In this sample, this clonotype turned up a few times. The V gene is TRBV10-3, the J gene TRBJ2-7, with 7 bases that match TRBD2. The CDR3 spans 15 residues. Germline CDR1 is ENHRY and CDR2 is SYGVKD. V dropped 2 bases and J dropped 2; count of bases not matched to a gene: 6. CDR3 residues: CAISEDEGLAYEQYF. The CDR3 DNA reads as TGTGCCATCAGTGAGGATGAAGGACTAGCCTACGAGCAGTACTTC.

The V and J genes are TRBV5-6 and TRBJ2-7, with 9 positions matching TRBD2. The J segment lost 2 bases and the V segment lost 2 bases, leaving 2 bases of the junction unmatched. The CDR3 loop spans 14 amino acids. Germline CDR1 SGHDT, CDR2 YYEEEE. CDR3: CASSFGLAPYEQYF. For the CDR3, the DNA is TGTGCCAGCAGCTTCGGACTAGCGCCCTACGAGCAGTACTTC.

This chain links TRBV7-9 with TRBJ2-1; 8 bases align to TRBD1. The CDR3 consists of 12 residues. V lost 3 bases to trimming and J lost 10 bases; unmatched junction nucleotides: 2. The germline gives CDR1 SEHNR, CDR2 FQNEAQ (reference sequence). The CDR3 protein is CASSFDRGEQFF. DNA of the CDR3: TGTGCCAGCAGCTTCGACAGGGGAGAGCAGTTCTTC.

The genes are TRBV11-1 and TRBJ2-3; 13 nucleotides agree with TRBD2. V was clipped by 5 bases and J by 8 bases; unmatched bases: 7. CDR1 SGHAT and CDR2 FQDESV come from the germline V gene (reference sequence). This CDR3 is built from 15 residues. As DNA, the CDR3 is TGTGCCAGCAGCCCCGGGACTAGCGGGGTCCCTACGCAGTATTTT. Its protein is CASSPGTSGVPTQYF.

The CDR3, as DNA: TGTGCCAGCAGTTTAGGGGGGTCGGGTTCTGAAGCTTTCTTT. It is translated as CASSLGGSGSEAFF. The chain has TRBV12-3 or TRBV12-4 and TRBJ1-1, with D tentatively TRBD1 (5 bases). V was shortened by 1 base and J by 6 bases, with 12 bases between the two germline ends. The CDR3 runs 14 residues.

The chain combines TRBV15 with TRBJ2-4; D may be TRBD2 (6 bases). CDR1 and CDR2 from the germline V gene are LNHNV and YYDKDF (reference sequence). This CDR3 contains 14 residues. Trimming took 0 bases from V and 7 from J, leaving 10 bases between them. CDR3 coding DNA: TGTGCCACCAGCAGAGATCGAGGAGGGAACATTCAGTACTTC. The encoded protein is CATSRDRGGNIQYF.

The rearrangement uses TRBV6-5 and TRBJ2-7, with D unresolved. Trimming took 6 bases from V and 5 from J, leaving 29 bases between them. The CDR3 loop spans 18 amino acids. CDR1 is MNHEY and CDR2 is SVGAGI in the germline V gene. The CDR3 loop reads CASRYGFLRRIKNDEQYF. CDR3 nucleotide sequence: TGTGCCAGCAGATACGGGTTCTTACGAAGAATAAAAAATGACGAGCAGTACTTC.

The chain couples TRBV7-9 to TRBJ2-3, with TRBD2 as a possible D gene (5 bases). Trimming stripped 1 base from V and 2 bases from J, with 13 bases between. CDR3 size: 16 residues. Looked up from germline, CDR1 is SEHNR and CDR2 is FQNEAQ (reference sequence). The CDR3 DNA is TGTGCCAGCAGCTTAGTGGGCGGGCCTTCCACAGATACGCAGTATTTT. Amino acid sequence: CASSLVGGPSTDTQYF. The variable domain in full, with the rest retrieved from reference TRBV7-9 and TRBJ2-3, is DTGVSQNPRHKITKRGQNVTFRCDPISEHNRLYWYRQTLGQGPEFLTYFQNEAQLEKSRLLSDRFSAERPKGSFSTLEIQRTEQGDSAMYLCASSLVGGPSTDTQYFGPGTRLTVL.

This clonotype has only a few counts. The rearrangement links TRBV6-1 to TRBJ2-2, with 8 bases that match TRBD1. J lost 5 bases, V lost 6 bases, and 8 bases had no gene match. Looked up from germline, CDR1 is MNHNS and CDR2 is SASEGT. This CDR3 spans 15 amino acids. Here the CDR3 reads CASRDRVRGTGELFF. The CDR3 DNA reads as TGTGCCAGCAGGGACAGGGTTAGAGGAACCGGGGAGCTGTTTTTT.

In regard to this clonotype: One junction end disagrees with the germline gene, perhaps due to a read error. The DNA for the CDR3 is TGTGCCAGCAGCCCCGACGGAGGCCCCAATGAGCAGCTCTTC. Translated: CASSPDGGPNEQLF. This sequence joins TRBV5-5 and TRBJ2-1, with a possible D match to TRBD2 (5 bases). The CDR3 is 14 residues long. CDR1 SGHKS and CDR2 YYEKEE come from the germline V gene (reference sequence). Using reference TRBV5-5 and TRBJ2-1 for the parts outside the CDR3, the full variable domain is DAGVTQSPTHLIKTRGQQVTLRCSPISGHKSVSWYQQVLGQGPQFIFQYYEKEERGRGNFPDRFSARQFPNYSSELNVNALLLGDSALYLCASSPDGGPNEQLFGPGTRLTVL.

Only a few counts were recorded for this clonotype. The J gene is TRBJ2-1, the V gene TRBV29-1, with 8 positions matching TRBD2. The germline V gene has CDR1 SQVTM and CDR2 ANQGSEA. This CDR3 is 14 amino acids long. The trim removed 7 bases at V and 2 bases at J, leaving 7 bases unmatched. For the CDR3, the DNA is TGCAGCGCGAGAACAGCGGGGGCCTACAATGAGCAGTTCTTC. As protein: CSARTAGAYNEQFF.

This chain uses TRBV7-9 with TRBJ2-7; D uncertain. This CDR3 region has 16 residues. Germline V gene data show CDR1 as SEHNR and CDR2 as FQNEAQ (reference sequence). Trimming shortened V by 4 bases and J by 3 bases, and 19 bases separated the two germline ends. DNA for the CDR3: TGTGCCAGCAGCTCACATCCCCCACGGATAAACTACGAGCAGTACTTC. It translates to CASSSHPPRINYEQYF. Together with reference TRBV7-9 and TRBJ2-7, the CDR3 gives the full variable domain: DTGVSQNPRHKITKRGQNVTFRCDPISEHNRLYWYRQTLGQGPEFLTYFQNEAQLEKSRLLSDRFSAERPKGSFSTLEIQRTEQGDSAMYLCASSSHPPRINYEQYFGPGTRLTVT.

V is TRBV7-2 and J is TRBJ2-3; maybe TRBD2 (5 bases). Germline-derived CDR1 and CDR2 are SGHTA and FQGNSA. The CDR3 length is 16 residues. The V gene lost 5 bases and the J gene lost 4 bases, with 19 bases spanning the gap. In nucleotides, the CDR3 is TGTGCCAGCAGCGCGGAGGCGATGGGCGCGGCAGATACGCAGTATTTT. Amino acid sequence: CASSAEAMGAADTQYF.

There are a few counts of this clonotype. The V call is TRBV6-2 or TRBV6-3, the J call TRBJ2-3, with D hard to call. CDR3 size: 14 residues. Germline lookup yields CDR1 MNHEY and CDR2 SVGEGT. The V end was cut by 5 bases, the J end by 4 bases, with 13 bases between. The DNA of the CDR3 is TGTGCCAGCAGTGGCTCCTTCCGAGCAGATACGCAGTATTTT. Protein: CASSGSFRADTQYF.

The chain combines TRBV27 with TRBJ2-7, with D perhaps matching TRBD2 (6 bases). Germline CDR1 is MNHEY and CDR2 is SMNVEV (reference sequence). Deletions cut 3 bases from V and 3 bases from J, with 9 bases between. This CDR3 spans 13 amino acids. The CDR3 sequence: CASSLKGGYEQYF. The CDR3 coding sequence is TGTGCCAGCAGTTTGAAGGGAGGCTACGAGCAGTACTTC.